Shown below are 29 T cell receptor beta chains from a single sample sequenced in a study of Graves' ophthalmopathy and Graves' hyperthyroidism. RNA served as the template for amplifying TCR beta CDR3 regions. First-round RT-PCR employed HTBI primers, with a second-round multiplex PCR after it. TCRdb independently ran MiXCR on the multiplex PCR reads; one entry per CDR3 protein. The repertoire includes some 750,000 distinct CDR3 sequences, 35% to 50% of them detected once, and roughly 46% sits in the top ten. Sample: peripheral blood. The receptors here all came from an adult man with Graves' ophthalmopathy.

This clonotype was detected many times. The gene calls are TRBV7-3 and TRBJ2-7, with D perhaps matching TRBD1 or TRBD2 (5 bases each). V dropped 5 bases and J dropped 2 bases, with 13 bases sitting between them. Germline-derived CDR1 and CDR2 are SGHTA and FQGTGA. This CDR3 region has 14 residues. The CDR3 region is CASSPGAGAYEQYF. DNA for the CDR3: TGTGCCAGCAGCCCCGGGGCAGGAGCCTACGAGCAGTACTTC.

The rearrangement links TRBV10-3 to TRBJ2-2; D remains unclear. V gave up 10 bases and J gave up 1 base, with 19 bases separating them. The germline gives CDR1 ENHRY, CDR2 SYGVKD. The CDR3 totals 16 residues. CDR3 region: CASAARGFGNTGELFF. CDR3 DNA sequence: TGTGCCAGCGCGGCGAGAGGCTTCGGGAACACCGGGGAGCTGTTTTTT.

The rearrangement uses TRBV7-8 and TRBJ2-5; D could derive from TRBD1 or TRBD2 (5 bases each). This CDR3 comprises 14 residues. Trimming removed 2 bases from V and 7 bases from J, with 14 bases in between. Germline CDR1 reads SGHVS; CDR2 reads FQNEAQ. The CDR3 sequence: CASSLWDDSRTQYF. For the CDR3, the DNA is TGTGCCAGCAGCTTATGGGACGACTCTCGGACCCAGTACTTC. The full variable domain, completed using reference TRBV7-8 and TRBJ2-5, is GAGVSQSPRYKVAKRGQDVALRCDPISGHVSLFWYQQALGQGPEFLTYFQNEAQLDKSGLPSDRFFAERPEGSVSTLKIQRTQQEDSAVYLCASSLWDDSRTQYFGPGTRLLVL.

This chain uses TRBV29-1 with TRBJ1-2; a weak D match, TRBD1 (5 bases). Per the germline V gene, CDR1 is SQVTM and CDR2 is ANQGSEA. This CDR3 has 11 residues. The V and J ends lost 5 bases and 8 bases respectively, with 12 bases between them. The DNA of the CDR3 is TGCAGCGTTTTCTGGGGGAACGGCTACACCTTC. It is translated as CSVFWGNGYTF. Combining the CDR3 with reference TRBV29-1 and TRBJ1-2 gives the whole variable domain SAVISQKPSRDICQRGTSLTIQCQVDSQVTMMFWYRQQPGQSLTLIATANQGSEATYESGFVIDKFPISRPNLTFSTLTVSNMSPEDSSIYLCSVFWGNGYTFGSGTRLTVV.

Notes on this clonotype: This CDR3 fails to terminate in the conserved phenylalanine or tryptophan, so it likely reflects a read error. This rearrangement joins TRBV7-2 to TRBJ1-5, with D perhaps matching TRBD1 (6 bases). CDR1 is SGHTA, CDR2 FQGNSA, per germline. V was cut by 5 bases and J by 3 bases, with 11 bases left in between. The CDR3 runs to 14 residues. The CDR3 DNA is TGTGCCAGCAGCGCGGGGGACAACAATCAGCCCCAGCATCTT. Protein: CASSAGDNNQPQHL.

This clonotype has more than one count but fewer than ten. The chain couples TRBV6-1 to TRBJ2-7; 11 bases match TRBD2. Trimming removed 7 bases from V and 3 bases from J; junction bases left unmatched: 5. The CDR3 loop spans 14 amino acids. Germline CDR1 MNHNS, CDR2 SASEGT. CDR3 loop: CASMTTSGNYEQYF. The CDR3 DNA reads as TGTGCCAGCATGACGACTAGCGGGAACTACGAGCAGTACTTC.

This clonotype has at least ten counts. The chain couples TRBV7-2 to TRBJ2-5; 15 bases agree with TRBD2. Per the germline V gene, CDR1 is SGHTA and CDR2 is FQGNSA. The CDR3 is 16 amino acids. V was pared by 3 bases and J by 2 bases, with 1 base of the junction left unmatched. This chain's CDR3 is CASSFGLAGGQETQYF. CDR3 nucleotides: TGTGCCAGCAGCTTCGGACTAGCGGGAGGGCAAGAGACCCAGTACTTC.

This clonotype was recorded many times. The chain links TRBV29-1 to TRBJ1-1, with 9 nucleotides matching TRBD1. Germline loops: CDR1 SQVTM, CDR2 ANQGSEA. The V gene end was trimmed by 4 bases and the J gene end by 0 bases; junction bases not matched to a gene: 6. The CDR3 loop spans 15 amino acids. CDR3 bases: TGCAGCGTTGGGGGGACAGGGCAGATGAACACTGAAGCTTTCTTT. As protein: CSVGGTGQMNTEAFF.

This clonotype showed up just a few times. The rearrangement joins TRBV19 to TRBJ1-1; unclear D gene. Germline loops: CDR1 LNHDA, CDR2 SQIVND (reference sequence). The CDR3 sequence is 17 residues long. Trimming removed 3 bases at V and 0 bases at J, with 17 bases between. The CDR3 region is CASSIRGMTGVNTEAFF. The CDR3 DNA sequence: TGTGCCAGTAGTATCCGAGGGATGACGGGAGTGAACACTGAAGCTTTCTTT.

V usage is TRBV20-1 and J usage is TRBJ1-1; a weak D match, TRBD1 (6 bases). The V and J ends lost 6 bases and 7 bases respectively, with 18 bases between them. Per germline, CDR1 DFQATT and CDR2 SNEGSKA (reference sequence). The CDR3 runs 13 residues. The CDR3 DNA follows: TGCAGTGCCGCACGGGGGGCGAGCGGTGAAGCTTTCTTT. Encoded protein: CSAARGASGEAFF.

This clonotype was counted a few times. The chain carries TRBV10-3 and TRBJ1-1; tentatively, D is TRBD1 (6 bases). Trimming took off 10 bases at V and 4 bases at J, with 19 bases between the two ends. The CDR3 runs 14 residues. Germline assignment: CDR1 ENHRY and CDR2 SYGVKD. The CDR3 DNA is TGTGCCAGCAGGATTTCTGTGGGGGCCACTGAAGCTTTCTTT. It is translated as CASRISVGATEAFF.

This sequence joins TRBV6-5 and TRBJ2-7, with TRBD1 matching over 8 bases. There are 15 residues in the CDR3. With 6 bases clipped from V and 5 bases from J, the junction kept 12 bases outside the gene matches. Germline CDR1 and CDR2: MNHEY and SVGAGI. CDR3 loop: CASSLGGGTGDEQYF. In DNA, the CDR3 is TGTGCCAGCAGCCTCGGCGGCGGGACAGGAGACGAGCAGTACTTC.

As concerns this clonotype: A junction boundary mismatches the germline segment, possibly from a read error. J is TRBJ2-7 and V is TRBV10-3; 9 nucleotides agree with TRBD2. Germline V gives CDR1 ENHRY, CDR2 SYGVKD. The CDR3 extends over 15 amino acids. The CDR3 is CASSEASGNNYEQYF. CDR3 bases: TGTGCCAGCAGTGAAGCTAGCGGGAATAATTACGAGCAGTACTTC.

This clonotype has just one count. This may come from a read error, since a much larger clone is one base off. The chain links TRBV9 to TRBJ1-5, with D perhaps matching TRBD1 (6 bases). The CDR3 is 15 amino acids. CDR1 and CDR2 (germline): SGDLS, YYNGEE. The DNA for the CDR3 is TGTGCCAGCGGCGTAGAGGCAGGGGAGAATCAGCCCCAGCATTTT. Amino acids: CASGVEAGENQPQHF.

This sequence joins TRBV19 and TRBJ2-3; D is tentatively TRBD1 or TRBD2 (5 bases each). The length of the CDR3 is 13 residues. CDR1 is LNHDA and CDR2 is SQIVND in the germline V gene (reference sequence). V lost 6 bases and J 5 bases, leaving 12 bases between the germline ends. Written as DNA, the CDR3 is TGTGCCAGTAGGCAGGGACCAAAAGATACGCAGTATTTT. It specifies CASRQGPKDTQYF.

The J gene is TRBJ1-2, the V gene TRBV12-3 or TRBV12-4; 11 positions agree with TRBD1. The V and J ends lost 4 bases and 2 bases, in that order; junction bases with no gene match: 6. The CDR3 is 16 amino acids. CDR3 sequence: CASSSRTGGLNYGYTF. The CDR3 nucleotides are TGTGCCAGCAGTTCCCGGACAGGGGGCCTAAACTATGGCTACACCTTC.

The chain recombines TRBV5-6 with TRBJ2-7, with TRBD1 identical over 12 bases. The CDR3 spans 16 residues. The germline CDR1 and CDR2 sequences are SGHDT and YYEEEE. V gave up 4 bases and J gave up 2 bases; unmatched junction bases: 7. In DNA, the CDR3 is TGTGCCAGCAGCCCCCCGGGACAGGGGGCGGCCTACGAGCAGTACTTC. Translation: CASSPPGQGAAYEQYF.

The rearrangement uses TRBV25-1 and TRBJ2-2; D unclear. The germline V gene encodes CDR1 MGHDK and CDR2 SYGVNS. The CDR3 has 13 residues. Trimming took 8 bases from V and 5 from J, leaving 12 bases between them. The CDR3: CASLAYGTGELFF. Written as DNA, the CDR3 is TGTGCCAGCTTAGCTTACGGGACCGGGGAGCTGTTTTTT.

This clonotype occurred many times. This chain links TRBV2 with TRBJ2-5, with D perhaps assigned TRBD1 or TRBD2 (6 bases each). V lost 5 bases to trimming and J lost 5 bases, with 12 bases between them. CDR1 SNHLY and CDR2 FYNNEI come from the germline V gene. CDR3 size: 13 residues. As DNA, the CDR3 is TGTGCCAGCAGTCATACAGGGACTGAGACCCAGTACTTC. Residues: CASSHTGTETQYF. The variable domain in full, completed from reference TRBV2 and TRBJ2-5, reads EPEVTQTPSHQVTQMGQEVILRCVPISNHLYFYWYRQILGQKVEFLVSFYNNEISEKSEIFDDQFSVERPDGSNFTLKIRSTKLEDSAMYFCASSHTGTETQYFGPGTRLLVL.

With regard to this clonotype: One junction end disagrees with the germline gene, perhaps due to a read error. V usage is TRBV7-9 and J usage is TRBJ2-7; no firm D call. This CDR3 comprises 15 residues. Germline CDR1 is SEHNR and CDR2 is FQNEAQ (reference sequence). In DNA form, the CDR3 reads TGTGCCAGCAGTTTAGAAGTCTCCAATCATTACGAGCAGTACTTC. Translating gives CASSLEVSNHYEQYF.

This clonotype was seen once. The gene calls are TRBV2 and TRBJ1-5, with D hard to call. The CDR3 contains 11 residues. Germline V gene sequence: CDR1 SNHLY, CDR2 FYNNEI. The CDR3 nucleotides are TGTGCACAGTCTAGCAATCAGCCCCAGCATTTT. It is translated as CAQSSNQPQHF.

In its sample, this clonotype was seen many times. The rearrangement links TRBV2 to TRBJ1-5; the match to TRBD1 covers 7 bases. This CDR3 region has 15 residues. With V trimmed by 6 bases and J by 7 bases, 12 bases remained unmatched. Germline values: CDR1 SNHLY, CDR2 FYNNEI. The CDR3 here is CASRDIQGTRQPQHF. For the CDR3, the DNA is TGTGCCAGCAGAGATATACAGGGGACGAGACAGCCCCAGCATTTT.

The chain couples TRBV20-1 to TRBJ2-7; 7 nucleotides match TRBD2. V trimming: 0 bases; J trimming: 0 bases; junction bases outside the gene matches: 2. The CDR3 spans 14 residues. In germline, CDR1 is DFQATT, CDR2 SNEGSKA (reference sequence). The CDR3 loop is CSARESGASYEQYF. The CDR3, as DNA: TGCAGTGCTAGAGAGAGCGGGGCCTCCTACGAGCAGTACTTC.

CDR3 sequence (DNA): TGTGCCACCAGTGACCAGAGGGGAGGCGAGCAGTACTTC. Protein product: CATSDQRGGEQYF. The chain combines TRBV24-1 with TRBJ2-7; weak D call: TRBD2 (6 bases). This CDR3 has 13 amino acids. The germline V gene encodes CDR1 KGHDR and CDR2 SFDVKD. The V end lost 4 bases, the J end lost 6 bases, and 12 bases lay between the germline ends.

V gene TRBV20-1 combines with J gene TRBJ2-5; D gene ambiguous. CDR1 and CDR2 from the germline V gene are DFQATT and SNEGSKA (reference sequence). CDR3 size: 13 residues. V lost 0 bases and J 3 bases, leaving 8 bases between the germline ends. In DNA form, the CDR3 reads TGCAGTGCTAGAGAGGCTGGGAAAGAGACCCAGTACTTC. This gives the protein CSAREAGKETQYF.

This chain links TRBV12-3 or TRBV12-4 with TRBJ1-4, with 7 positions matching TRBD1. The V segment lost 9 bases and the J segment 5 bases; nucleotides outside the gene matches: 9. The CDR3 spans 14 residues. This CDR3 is CASKGQLRNEKLFF. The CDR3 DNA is TGTGCCAGTAAGGGACAGCTCCGAAATGAAAAACTGTTTTTT.

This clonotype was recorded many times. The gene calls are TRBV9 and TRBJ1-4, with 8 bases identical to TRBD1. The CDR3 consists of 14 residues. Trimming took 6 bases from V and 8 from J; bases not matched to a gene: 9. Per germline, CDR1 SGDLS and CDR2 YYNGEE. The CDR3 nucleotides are TGTGCCAGCACGGCCGGGACAGGTGGGGAAAAACTGTTTTTT. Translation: CASTAGTGGEKLFF.

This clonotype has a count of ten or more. CDR3: CASSLGQGTSSGANVLTF. CDR3 sequence (DNA): TGTGCCAGCAGCTTGGGACAGGGTACCTCCTCTGGGGCCAACGTCCTGACTTTC. The chain couples TRBV7-9 to TRBJ2-6; 9 bases match TRBD1. V shed 3 bases and J 0 bases; nucleotides not matched to a gene: 6. Looked up from germline, CDR1 is SEHNR and CDR2 is FQNEAQ (reference sequence). The CDR3 covers 18 residues.

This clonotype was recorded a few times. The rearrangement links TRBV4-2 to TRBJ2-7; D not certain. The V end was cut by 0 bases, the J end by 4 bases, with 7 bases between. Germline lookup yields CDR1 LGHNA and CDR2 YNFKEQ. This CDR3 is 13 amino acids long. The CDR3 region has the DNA TGTGCCAGCAGCCAAGATCCTATATACGAGCAGTACTTC. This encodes CASSQDPIYEQYF.